Below, 11 T cell receptor beta chains from the same sample are listed, as sequenced in a study of blood T cells in healthy people across ages. A J-beta primer mix and a sample-barcoded 5' primer were used in a second PCR of about 7 to 12 cycles. MiXCR was run by TCRdb on the 5' RACE reads, yielding one entry per CDR3 protein. The sample records 720,000 or so distinct CDR3 sequences, 40% to 45% being singletons. Source material: blood. These receptors were obtained from a man older than 75 in good health.

This chain connects TRBV5-1 to TRBJ1-2, with 8 bases matching TRBD1. Germline CDR1 and CDR2: SGHRS and YFSETQ. V trimming: 5 bases; J trimming: 3 bases; junction bases outside the gene matches: 9. The CDR3 contains 15 residues. The CDR3 loop reads CASRPGQGMDYGYTF. The CDR3 DNA reads TGCGCCAGCAGACCAGGACAGGGAATGGACTATGGCTACACCTTC.

This chain links TRBV30 with TRBJ2-5; no reliable D call. The ends were cut back, 3 bases at V and 13 bases at J, with 15 bases in the middle. CDR1 and CDR2 from the germline V gene are GTSNPN and SVGIG (reference sequence). This CDR3 is built from 11 residues. CDR3 sequence (DNA): TGTGCCTGGAGCCCGAACTACGAGCTGTACTTC. This translates into CAWSPNYELYF.

This sequence joins TRBV28 and TRBJ2-3; D is unresolved. CDR1 is MDHEN and CDR2 is SYDVKM in the germline V gene. The CDR3 has 15 amino acids. Trimming stripped 5 bases from V and 1 base from J, with 13 bases between. The chain's CDR3 is CASSPGVRCTDTQYF. The CDR3, as DNA: TGTGCCAGCAGTCCTGGGGTGAGATGCACAGATACGCAGTATTTT.

The V gene is TRBV7-6, the J gene TRBJ1-1, with 8 bases that match TRBD1. The CDR3 totals 19 residues. V lost 2 bases and J lost 4; bases outside the gene matches: 18. The germline V gene encodes CDR1 SGHVS and CDR2 FNYEAQ. CDR3 sequence (DNA): TGTGCCAGCAGCTTAAAGGGACCCGACAGGGGAGTGGGGCTCACTGAAGCTTTCTTT. Amino acids: CASSLKGPDRGVGLTEAFF.

This clonotype was counted a few times. The chain is built from TRBV5-1 and TRBJ2-3, with 8 nucleotides matching TRBD1. Unmatched junction bases numbered 2, after V lost 5 bases and J lost 0 bases. Germline CDR1 and CDR2: SGHRS and YFSETQ. This CDR3 has 14 amino acids. For the CDR3, the DNA is TGCGCCAGCAGGACAGGGGCTAGCACAGATACGCAGTATTTT. Its protein is CASRTGASTDTQYF.

The chain has TRBV7-2 and TRBJ2-7; 10 bases line up with TRBD2. The CDR3 covers 14 residues. With V trimmed by 2 bases and J by 6 bases, 4 bases remained unmatched. The V gene's germline CDR1 is SGHTA and CDR2 FQGNSA. This CDR3 reads CASSLTSGVGEQYF. CDR3 nucleotides: TGTGCCAGCAGCTTAACTAGCGGGGTTGGCGAGCAGTACTTC.

The rearrangement links TRBV11-3 to TRBJ1-6, with 10 bases matching TRBD1. The CDR3 is made up of 15 amino acids. The V and J ends lost 4 bases and 8 bases, in that order; junction bases with no gene match: 5. Germline loops: CDR1 SGHNT, CDR2 YENEEA. The CDR3 protein is CASSSRTGGDSPLHF. The DNA for the CDR3 is TGTGCCAGCAGCTCGCGGACAGGGGGAGATTCACCCCTCCACTTT.

The chain couples TRBV20-1 to TRBJ1-4, with D hard to call. V lost 0 bases and J lost 8, with 7 bases in between. CDR3 length equals 12 residues. Germline V lookup: CDR1 DFQATT, CDR2 SNEGSKA (reference sequence). The CDR3 coding sequence is TGCAGTGCTAGAGACAGGTTAGAAAAACTGTTTTTT. As protein: CSARDRLEKLFF.

This sequence joins TRBV20-1 and TRBJ2-7, with a tentative D call TRBD1 (5 bases). Trimming left V 5 bases short and J 2 bases short, with 22 bases between. CDR3 length: 16 residues. Germline CDR1 DFQATT, CDR2 SNEGSKA (reference sequence). The CDR3 spells CSAPDIGAKATYEQYF. CDR3 coding DNA: TGCAGTGCTCCAGATATAGGGGCCAAAGCCACCTACGAGCAGTACTTC.

CDR3 in amino acids: CASSAGLLSSYNEQFF. The CDR3, as DNA: TGCGCCAGCAGCGCGGGACTTTTAAGCTCCTACAATGAGCAGTTCTTC. This chain uses TRBV5-1 with TRBJ2-1; TRBD2 might be the D (6 bases). V lost 4 bases and J 0 bases, leaving 14 bases between the germline ends. Germline CDR1 and CDR2: SGHRS and YFSETQ. The CDR3 loop spans 16 amino acids.

CDR3 DNA sequence: TGTGCCAGCAGCACCGAGACTCCCCCGAATACGCAGTATTTT. The encoded protein is CASSTETPPNTQYF. V and J are TRBV7-2 and TRBJ2-3; D unclear. V lost 5 bases, J lost 7 bases, and 16 bases lay in between. There are 14 residues in the CDR3. Per germline, CDR1 SGHTA and CDR2 FQGNSA.